This T cell receptor beta chain was sequenced during a study of cytomegalovirus exposure and HLA in healthy donors (dated by TCRdb to the late 2010s). Background for the entire study: According to an earlier analysis of 587 of the donors, about 179 million T cells yielded 117 million unique TCR beta sequences and 276 Gb of sequence data. Donor age, sex, ethnicity and CMV serostatus were compiled alongside the repertoire data. An earlier analysis of 587 of the donors used high-throughput TCR beta sequencing to judge whether each TCR beta V gene segment behaved as functional or pseudogenic. The genetic ancestry cluster associated with self-reported Caucasian donors included about four fifths of the roughly 360 genotyped donors. Across approximately 400 genotyped donors of the cohort, an average of approximately 240,000 unique TCR beta nucleotide sequences per donor were sequenced, and 15% to 20% of those sequences were non-productive. A later analysis re-analyzed previously published TCR beta repertoires from 666 donors and added high-resolution HLA genotyping to study TCR occurrence patterns. Four to six DR-DQ haplotypes were handled as single units for association and clustering, since linkage in the cohort was strong. The aim of the study was to test whether cataloging public T cell receptors could identify signatures of past pathogen exposure. The study used immunosequencing to profile the T cell repertoires of 666 subjects and linked those repertoires to cytomegalovirus serostatus. Along with the roughly 670-subject first cohort, a separate validation cohort of roughly 110 different subjects was used. In a later genetic analysis, genome-wide SNP genotypes for about 65% of the roughly 670 donors were used, and that subset was treated as a discovery cohort. An early release that covered 500 to 800 HLA-typed donors contained about 290 gigabases of sequencing data and 65 million to 100 million unique TCR sequences. To predict cytomegalovirus infection status, the study brought together high-throughput TCR immunosequencing, statistical association of individual TCRs with disease status, and machine learning. Typing coverage differed by locus: A, B, C, DRB1 and DQB1 were typed in roughly 620-630 donors, DQA1 in 500 to 550, DPA1 in approximately 610, and DPB1 in 400 to 490. In the later analysis, no new phenotypic data were used to find candidate immune exposures; instead, reliance was placed on TCR beta sequences and their occurrence across donors. HLA typing included class I and class II loci at four-digit resolution. All discovery cohort repertoires had been generated using a single sequencing platform.

The cohort was made up of 500 to 850 healthy bone marrow donors. At the time of sampling, every cohort member was nominally healthy, though immune exposures that went unrecorded were likely present. The donor tested CMV seropositive, placing the donor among the 250 to 350 seropositive members of the cohort. A peripheral blood sample was collected from each donor, and TCR beta sequencing was performed on peripheral blood mononuclear cells. The Qiagen DNeasy Blood Extraction Kit was used to extract genomic DNA from the blood cell samples. The CDR3 measures 14 amino acids from cysteine to phenylalanine. Only CDR3 DNA is held: 42 bases, read in frame from base 1. V is cut back by 0 bases and J by 10 bases, with 6 bases in the junction unmatched. The germline V gene provides CDR1 SGDLS and CDR2 YYNGEE. The library relied on the immunoSEQ multiplex PCR assay. The multiplex PCR relied on a mix of 60 forward primers for TCR Vbeta segments and 13 reverse primers for TCR Jbeta segments. Amplification of the CDR3 region of rearranged TCR beta genes was performed with a multiplex PCR assay on genomic DNA. The amplified TCR beta libraries were sequenced on the Illumina HiSeq System as 87-base-pair reads. On the study's bioinformatics: Across the 700 or so repertoires, a later analysis counted 75 million to 90 million unique TCR beta chains, 9 million to 14 million of which were shared by at least two donors. A nearest-neighbor algorithm error-corrected the raw reads and collapsed the reads into unique sequences, merging closely related sequences to remove PCR and sequencing errors. To assign V, D and J gene segments, CDR3 sequences were aligned to IMGT reference sequences. For a sequence to be retained, a match of at least six nucleotides was required to both a V gene segment and a J gene segment. Rearrangements were called productive when the CDR3 lacked stop codons and stayed in frame with V and J; all others were non-productive. Following IMGT convention, CDR3 was defined as the stretch from the second conserved V-encoded cysteine to the conserved J-encoded phenylalanine. The earlier analysis of approximately 500 of the donors excluded sequences that lacked an unambiguous match to a single V gene segment. An earlier analysis of approximately 590 of the donors classified V segments as functional when productive rearrangements were above 56.7% and as segregating when the standard deviation between donors was above 5%. A statistical classification framework was built to diagnose cytomegalovirus status from the catalog of TCR beta chain sequences. In a later analysis, TCR nucleotide sequences were compared against IMGT/GENE-DB human TR gene sequences so that V and J genes could be assigned. A later analysis assigned CDR3 sequences and most-parsimonious VDJ recombination scenarios with the TCRdist pipeline. In a later analysis, each TCR beta chain was defined by its CDR3 amino acid sequence together with its V-gene family, and reads without a unique V-gene family were excluded. To address suspected cross-contamination and a sequencing artifact, a later analysis removed roughly 580 highly shared, low-generation-probability nucleotide sequences. In a later analysis, a clonal expansion index for each public chain was calculated from normalized within-repertoire ranks of inferred template counts. A later analysis computed generation probabilities with a VDJ recombination model fitted to out-of-frame rearrangements, and checked the results against IGoR. Hypergeometric tests were used in a later analysis to score TCR-TCR, TCR-HLA and TCR-CMV co-occurrence, with a repertoire-size bias correction applied to the TCR pairs. A later analysis estimated false discovery rates by permuting HLA or CMV assignments 20 times. In a later analysis, co-occurring TCRs were grouped using DBSCAN, and TCRdist sequence similarity was added for clustering within HLA-allele-positive subsets. Co-occurrence clustering excluded repertoires with fewer than 30,000 or more than 120,000 public chains, plus five with anomalous nucleotide sharing. Entries here come from immuneACCESS through TCRdb and include only in-frame sequences with V and J called. Some clones fail to appear in such tables; in the studies checked, an unresolved V gene covers under half of the shortfall, and the cause of the remainder is unknown. The D gene and trimming were derived from the DNA, and the V and J assignments and clone size from that table. Present in this sample are about 120,000 clones, around three quarters of which were seen just once. Around 4.3% of the sample is in the top ten clones.

This clone appeared once. This receptor's antigen is unknown. No quality values exist for individual bases; no much larger clone is one base distant. Results and caveats for the whole study, not just this receptor: Most TCR sequences were seen in very few donors, while some public TCRs were found in many individuals. When HLA alleles, especially DR and DQ, strongly co-occurred, attributing TCR associations to individual alleles was difficult. Some IMGT-functional V segments, including TRBV6-2 and TRBV6-3, could not be distinguished by the 87-base-pair reads and were therefore excluded. HLA typing was unavailable for some donors at each locus, so association tests used only the typed subset. In a later analysis, HLA-associated TCR beta chains showed more clonal expansion and lower generation probabilities than non-associated chains that were equally common. The only immune exposure information available for the cohort was CMV serostatus. At a false discovery rate of 0.05, a later analysis linked about 17,000 TCR beta sequences to specific HLA alleles. Presence/absence analyses assumed roughly uniform sequencing depth across donors, an assumption that may not hold. In vitro tests confirmed that three of the cytomegalovirus-associated TCR beta chains recognize cytomegalovirus antigens. Most CMV-associated TCR beta chains appeared to be HLA-restricted in a later analysis, and the HLA associations seemed to be driven largely by CMV exposure. Linkage disequilibrium might explain the correlated functional status among segregating V segments, but an unknown experimental factor could not be ruled out. In a later genetic analysis, a missense DCLRE1C variant was associated with V-gene and J-gene trimming of TCR beta chains, and the association was replicated in an independent cohort. A further reported finding was that TCR beta sequences accurately predicted the HLA-A and HLA-B alleles for most subjects in the first cohort. The authors suggested that the approach could potentially be extended to other disease states and immunological phenotypes. According to a later genetic analysis, donors in an Asian-associated ancestry cluster had fewer N-insertions in productive TCRs than the approximately 670-donor mean. A total of 150 to 200 TCR beta chains were listed by the study as associated with cytomegalovirus. Because counts were too low, roughly 16 rarely observed V segments, including chromosome 9 orphons, were excluded from the earlier analysis of some 540 of the donors. In this cohort, only TCR beta chains were sequenced, and detectable features were limited by the absence of alpha or paired-chain data. A group of highly shared sequence variants was considered likely to be a technical artifact of the sequencing pipeline. In a later analysis, TCR association rates were found to vary across HLA loci, with the most associated TCRs seen for DRB1 alleles and the fewest for HLA-C alleles. In an earlier analysis of approximately 600 of the donors, most TCR beta V segments were observed in productive rearrangements about 90% or about 30% of the time, broadly matching IMGT annotations. In both the original and validation cohorts, the classifier was reported to diagnose cytomegalovirus status with high specificity and sensitivity. Several of the top co-occurrence clusters appeared to be linked to parvovirus B19, influenza, CMV and Epstein-Barr virus, according to a later analysis.

What was sequenced was PBMCs. This TCR came from a man younger than 40 in good health and CMV-seropositive. Rearrangement joined TRBV9 to TRBJ2-1, with TRBD1 identical over 8 junction bases. The CDR3 here reads CASSVGDRLGEQFF. The DNA sequence is as follows: TGTGCCAGCAGCGTAGGGGACAGGCTGGGCGAGCAGTTCTTC.